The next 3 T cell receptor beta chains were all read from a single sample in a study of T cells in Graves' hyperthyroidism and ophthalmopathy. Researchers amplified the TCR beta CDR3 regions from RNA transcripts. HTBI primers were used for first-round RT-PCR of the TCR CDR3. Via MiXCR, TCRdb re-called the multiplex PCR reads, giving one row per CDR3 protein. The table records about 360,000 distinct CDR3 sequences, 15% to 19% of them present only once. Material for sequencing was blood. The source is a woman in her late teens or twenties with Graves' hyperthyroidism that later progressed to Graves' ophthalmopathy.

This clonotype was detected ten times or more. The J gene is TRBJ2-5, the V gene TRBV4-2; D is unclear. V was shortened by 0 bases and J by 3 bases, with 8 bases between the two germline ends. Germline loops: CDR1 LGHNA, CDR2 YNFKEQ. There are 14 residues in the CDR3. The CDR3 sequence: CASSQDAVEETQYF. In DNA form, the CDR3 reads TGTGCCAGCAGCCAAGATGCGGTAGAAGAGACCCAGTACTTC.

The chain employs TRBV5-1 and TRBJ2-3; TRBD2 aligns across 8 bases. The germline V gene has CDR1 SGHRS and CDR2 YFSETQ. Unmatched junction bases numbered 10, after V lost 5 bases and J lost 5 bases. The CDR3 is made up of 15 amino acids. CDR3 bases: TGCGCCAGCAGGGGTAGCGGGAACCGGGGAGATACGCAGTATTTT. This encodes CASRGSGNRGDTQYF.

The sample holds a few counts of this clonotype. As DNA, the CDR3 is TGCAGTGCTAGTCGAGTTTCCACCTCCTACGAGCAGTACTTC. It encodes CSASRVSTSYEQYF. This chain connects TRBV20-1 to TRBJ2-7; D uncertain. V gave up 3 bases and J gave up 0 bases, with 12 bases separating them. This CDR3 is built from 14 residues. Germline V gene sequence: CDR1 DFQATT, CDR2 SNEGSKA (reference sequence).